These 27 T cell receptor beta chains share one sample of origin, sequenced in a study of shared clonotypes between healthy human individuals. The protocol was immunoSEQ multiplex PCR, while the TCRdb copy is restricted to in-frame clones and leaves out a portion. The sample includes millions of clones, 93% seen only once; the top ten take 0.39%. Sequenced material: naive CD4+ T cells from PBMCs. Subset in this sample: CD45RA+ positively selected. The receptor source for this set is a man in his late teens or twenties in good health. Some clones in this sample may be carry-over from other donors' samples.

V gene TRBV7-9 combines with J gene TRBJ1-1, with TRBD1 matching 7 bases. Germline trimming cut 5 bases from V and 4 bases from J; bases unmatched to any gene: 10. Germline assignment: CDR1 SEHNR and CDR2 FQNEAQ (reference sequence). The CDR3 contains 15 residues. The CDR3 DNA reads TGTGCCAGCAGCCAACGAAGGGGGCGAAGCACTGAAGCTTTCTTT. Its translation is CASSQRRGRSTEAFF.

This clone is a singleton in its sample. V and J are TRBV5-1 and TRBJ2-1, with TRBD2 identical over 12 bases. The V gene's germline CDR1 is SGHRS and CDR2 YFSETQ. The CDR3 runs 16 residues. The junction had 6 bases not matched to a gene; V was cut back by 0 bases and J by 8 bases. The DNA for the CDR3 is TGCGCCAGCAGCTTGGTTCTAGCGGGAGGGTTGGATGAGCAGTTCTTC. Its protein is CASSLVLAGGLDEQFF.

V is TRBV6-1 and J is TRBJ2-7, with D perhaps being TRBD1 or TRBD2 (5 bases each). Germline V gene sequence: CDR1 MNHNS, CDR2 SASEGT. The CDR3 has 16 amino acids. The V and J ends lost 6 bases and 0 bases respectively, with 18 bases between them. As DNA, the CDR3 is TGTGCCAGCAGGGAAAGGTGGGGGACGGGCTCCTACGAGCAGTACTTC. Amino acid sequence: CASRERWGTGSYEQYF.

The V gene is TRBV5-1, the J gene TRBJ2-3; the D gene is possibly TRBD2 (6 bases). V was shortened by 0 bases and J by 4 bases, with 9 bases between the two germline ends. The CDR3 loop spans 14 amino acids. Germline V gene data show CDR1 as SGHRS and CDR2 as YFSETQ. CDR3 in DNA: TGCGCCAGCAGCTTGGGCGGGACTGCAGATACGCAGTATTTT. It specifies CASSLGGTADTQYF. The entire variable domain, with the rest obtained from reference TRBV5-1 and TRBJ2-3, is as follows: KAGVTQTPRYLIKTRGQQVTLSCSPISGHRSVSWYQQTPGQGLQFLFEYFSETQRNKGNFPGRFSGRQFSNSRSEMNVSTLELGDSALYLCASSLGGTADTQYFGPGTRLTVL.

The chain employs TRBV6-1 and TRBJ1-5; tentative D call: TRBD1 (6 bases). The CDR3 consists of 14 residues. Germline V lookup: CDR1 MNHNS, CDR2 SASEGT. V shed 5 bases and J shed 1 base, with 9 bases lying between them. The DNA for the CDR3 is TGTGCCAGCAGTCGGACAGCGAGCAATCAGCCCCAGCATTTT. Residues: CASSRTASNQPQHF.

Comment on this clone: The same CDR3 can be traced to other DNA sequences in this sample. This rearrangement joins TRBV5-1 to TRBJ2-5, with D uncertain. Germline lookup yields CDR1 SGHRS and CDR2 YFSETQ. This CDR3 is 13 amino acids long. With 0 bases removed from V and 3 bases from J, the gap between germline ends came to 6 bases. CDR3 DNA sequence: TGCGCCAGCAGCTTGGCTGTGGAAGAGACCCAGTACTTC. As protein: CASSLAVEETQYF.

The V and J genes are TRBV5-1 and TRBJ2-5; D is uncertain. The J call may be mistaken, given a closer DNA end match to TRBJ2-7. Germline CDR1 is SGHRS and CDR2 is YFSETQ. The CDR3 spans 15 residues. For the CDR3, the DNA is TGCGCCAGCAGCTGGGAACCGACCCCGCGATACGAGCAGTACTTC. It translates to CASSWEPTPRYEQYF.

The chain links TRBV27 to TRBJ2-3; either TRBD1 or TRBD2 may fit D (5 bases each). The CDR3 has 19 residues. CDR1 and CDR2 from the germline V gene are MNHEY and SMNVEV (reference sequence). Between the trimmed V and J ends, which lost 3 bases and 2 bases, there was a span of 24 bases. CDR3: CASSLTVSASLRPTDTQYF. The CDR3 DNA sequence: TGTGCCAGCAGTTTGACAGTGTCCGCTAGCCTGCGCCCCACAGATACGCAGTATTTT.

The chain combines TRBV2 with TRBJ2-5; 8 bases fit TRBD1. Germline V gene sequence: CDR1 SNHLY, CDR2 FYNNEI. The V gene end was trimmed by 6 bases and the J gene end by 2 bases; junction bases not matched to a gene: 8. The CDR3 runs 15 residues. CDR3 nucleotides: TGTGCCAGCAGCCTGGACAGGGTTTATCAAGAGACCCAGTACTTC. This encodes CASSLDRVYQETQYF.

The CDR3 region has the DNA TGTGCAAGTCGTTTGTCCCCGGCAGGGGGCGTCTATGGCTACACCTTC. Protein: CASRLSPAGGVYGYTF. V is TRBV12-2 and J is TRBJ1-2; the table's D call of TRBD1 was not tested on the DNA. TRBV12-2 is marked as a pseudogene. The CDR3 has 16 amino acids.

As to this clone: Other DNA sequences from this sample encode an identical CDR3 as well. This chain joins TRBV5-1 and TRBJ1-2; TRBD1 might be the D (5 bases). The CDR3 extends over 14 amino acids. Germline V gives CDR1 SGHRS, CDR2 YFSETQ. The germline V and J ends were trimmed by 0 bases and 2 bases, with 8 bases remaining between them. The CDR3 loop is CASSLEAGNYGYTF. The CDR3 nucleotides read TGCGCCAGCAGCTTGGAAGCAGGGAACTATGGCTACACCTTC.

The V and J genes are TRBV28 and TRBJ1-1; possible D gene TRBD1, 5 bases. V lost 7 bases, J lost 4 bases, and 19 bases lay in between. The CDR3 length is 15 residues. Germline CDR1 MDHEN, CDR2 SYDVKM. CDR3 protein: CASISSAGRSTEAFF. CDR3 DNA: TGTGCCAGCATATCCTCGGCGGGGCGGAGCACTGAAGCTTTCTTT.

J is TRBJ2-5 and V is TRBV29-1; D is unresolved. The V gene lost 6 bases and the J gene lost 3 bases, with 14 bases spanning the gap. The CDR3 is 13 amino acids. Germline V gives CDR1 SQVTM, CDR2 ANQGSEA. This CDR3 is CSVEPVPEETQYF. In DNA form, the CDR3 reads TGCAGCGTCGAGCCCGTCCCTGAAGAGACCCAGTACTTC.

The J gene is TRBJ2-7, the V gene TRBV7-9, with D possibly matching TRBD2 (7 bases). There are 17 residues in the CDR3. Per the germline V gene, CDR1 is SEHNR and CDR2 is FQNEAQ (reference sequence). V gave up 1 base and J gave up 0 bases, with 16 bases separating them. CDR3 in DNA: TGTGCCAGCAGCTTAGGTTTGGTAGGGGGGGCCTCCTACGAGCAGTACTTC. As protein: CASSLGLVGGASYEQYF.

This rearrangement joins TRBV18 to TRBJ2-7; tentatively, D is TRBD1 (6 bases). V was trimmed by 8 bases and J by 2 bases, leaving 13 bases between them. This CDR3 is 13 amino acids long. Germline V CDR1 and CDR2: KGHSH, LQKENI. In nucleotides, the CDR3 is TGTGCCAGCGCTCTTGAGGGGGCCTACGAGCAGTACTTC. Translation: CASALEGAYEQYF.

The V and J genes are TRBV14 and TRBJ1-1; unclear D gene. V was shortened by 1 base and J by 10 bases, with 19 bases between the two germline ends. The CDR3 totals 15 residues. CDR1 and CDR2 (germline): SGHDN, FVKESK. CDR3 nucleotides: TGTGCCAGCAGCCAAGTGGTTGGCCCTCCGAATAGAGCTTTCTTT. Its translation: CASSQVVGPPNRAFF.

The chain uses TRBV5-1 and TRBJ1-1; D is uncertain. Germline assignment: CDR1 SGHRS and CDR2 YFSETQ. This CDR3 region has 15 residues. Trimming removed 0 bases from V and 11 bases from J, with 20 bases in between. CDR3 coding DNA: TGCGCCAGCAGCTTGGATGGGCTGACCTCTAGCTCGGCTTTCTTT. It codes for CASSLDGLTSSSAFF. Full variable domain (outside the CDR3, taken from reference TRBV5-1 and TRBJ1-1): KAGVTQTPRYLIKTRGQQVTLSCSPISGHRSVSWYQQTPGQGLQFLFEYFSETQRNKGNFPGRFSGRQFSNSRSEMNVSTLELGDSALYLCASSLDGLTSSSAFFGQGTRLTVV.

J is TRBJ1-1 and V is TRBV7-8; 7 bases line up with TRBD1. Germline V gives CDR1 SGHVS, CDR2 FQNEAQ. This CDR3 comprises 16 residues. J lost 0 bases, V lost 1 base, and 5 bases had no gene match. For the CDR3, the DNA is TGTGCCAGCAGCTTAGGCCGCAGGGGGATGAACACTGAAGCTTTCTTT. This gives the protein CASSLGRRGMNTEAFF.

This chain connects TRBV13 to TRBJ1-2; D call uncertain. Trimming pared 5 bases from V and 5 bases from J, leaving 15 bases between. Germline CDR1 and CDR2: PRHDT and FYEKMQ (reference sequence). This CDR3 has 14 residues. Here the CDR3 DNA reads TGTGCCAGCAGCCCCAGGCCATCCGGATATGGCTACACCTTC. This translates into CASSPRPSGYGYTF. The full variable domain, with the rest looked up from reference TRBV13 and TRBJ1-2, is AAGVIQSPRHLIKEKRETATLKCYPIPRHDTVYWYQQGPGQDPQFLISFYEKMQSDKGSIPDRFSAQQFSDYHSELNMSSLELGDSALYFCASSPRPSGYGYTFGSGTRLTVV.

The chain links TRBV7-2 to TRBJ1-1, with D uncertain. From germline, CDR1 is SGHTA and CDR2 FQGNSA. Trimming took 6 bases from V and 1 from J, leaving 18 bases between them. The CDR3 sequence is 16 residues long. CDR3 nucleotide sequence: TGTGCCAGCAGTCCTCAACGGGCCAGCACGAACACTGAAGCTTTCTTT. This encodes CASSPQRASTNTEAFF.

V usage is TRBV30 and J usage is TRBJ1-2; no firm D call. V lost 3 bases to trimming and J lost 7 bases, with 15 bases between them. Germline CDR1 reads GTSNPN; CDR2 reads SVGIG (reference sequence). The CDR3 totals 13 residues. The CDR3 coding sequence is TGTGCCTGGAGACTAGGGCCCTCCGGTGGCTACACCTTC. As protein: CAWRLGPSGGYTF.

CDR3 region: CASSLSVATSHHEQYF. As DNA, the CDR3 is TGTGCCAGCAGTTTATCTGTGGCAACCAGCCACCACGAGCAGTACTTC. The chain joins TRBV27 to TRBJ2-7; D gene unclear. From germline, CDR1 is MNHEY and CDR2 SMNVEV (reference sequence). Between the trimmed V and J ends, which lost 0 bases and 5 bases, there was a span of 17 bases. This CDR3 contains 16 residues.

This rearrangement joins TRBV5-1 to TRBJ2-6, with TRBD1 as a possible D gene (5 bases). Trimming removed 1 base at V and 1 base at J, with 15 bases between. This CDR3 has 18 residues. The germline V gene encodes CDR1 SGHRS and CDR2 YFSETQ. CDR3 sequence: CASSLLSGKQSGANVLTF. The CDR3 DNA follows: TGCGCCAGCAGCTTGTTGTCAGGGAAGCAGTCTGGGGCCAACGTCCTGACTTTC.

The CDR3 sequence: CASTLAQVGTDTQYF. The CDR3, as DNA: TGTGCCAGCACCTTGGCGCAGGTCGGCACAGATACGCAGTATTTT. The chain has TRBV6-1 and TRBJ2-3; D not resolved. The CDR3 is 15 residues long. Germline assignment: CDR1 MNHNS and CDR2 SASEGT. The V and J ends lost 7 bases and 1 base respectively, with 15 bases between them.

This chain connects TRBV9 to TRBJ2-7; 12 positions match TRBD2. The J segment lost 7 bases and the V segment lost 4 bases, leaving 3 bases of the junction unmatched. The CDR3 is made up of 13 amino acids. Germline CDR1 and CDR2: SGDLS and YYNGEE. CDR3 residues: CASSRLAGVEQYF. The CDR3 region has the DNA TGTGCCAGCAGCCGACTAGCGGGAGTTGAGCAGTACTTC.

The V call is TRBV28, the J call TRBJ1-2; D may be TRBD1 (5 bases). V was trimmed by 5 bases and J by 8 bases, leaving 12 bases between them. CDR1 and CDR2 (germline): MDHEN, SYDVKM. This CDR3 has 12 residues. CDR3 residues: CASSPPGHGYTF. The DNA for the CDR3 is TGTGCCAGCAGTCCCCCAGGGCACGGCTACACCTTC.

The rearrangement joins TRBV5-4 to TRBJ2-5; the D gene is possibly TRBD2 (5 bases). Germline V gene data show CDR1 as SGHNT and CDR2 as YYREEE (reference sequence). With 0 bases removed from V and 1 base from J, the gap between germline ends came to 10 bases. The CDR3 runs 15 residues. The CDR3 bases are TGTGCCAGCAGCTTGGTACTTCGGGGCCAAGAGACCCAGTACTTC. This codes for CASSLVLRGQETQYF.